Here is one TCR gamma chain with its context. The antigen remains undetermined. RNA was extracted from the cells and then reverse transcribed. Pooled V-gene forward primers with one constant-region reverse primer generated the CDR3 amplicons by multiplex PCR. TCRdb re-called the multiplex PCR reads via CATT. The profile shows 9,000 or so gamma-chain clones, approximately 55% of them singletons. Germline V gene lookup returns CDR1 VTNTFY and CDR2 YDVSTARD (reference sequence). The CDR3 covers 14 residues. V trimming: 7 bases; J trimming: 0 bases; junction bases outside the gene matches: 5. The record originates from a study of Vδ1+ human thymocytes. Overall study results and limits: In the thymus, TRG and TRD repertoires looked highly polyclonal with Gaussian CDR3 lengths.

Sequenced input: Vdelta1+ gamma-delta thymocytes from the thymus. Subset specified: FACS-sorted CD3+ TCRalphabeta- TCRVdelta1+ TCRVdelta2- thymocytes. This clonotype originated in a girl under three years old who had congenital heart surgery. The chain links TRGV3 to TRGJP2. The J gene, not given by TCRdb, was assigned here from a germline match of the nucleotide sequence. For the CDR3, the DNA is TGTGCCACCTGCCTATATAGTAGTGATTGGATCAAGACGTTT. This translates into CATCLYSSDWIKTF.